One sample yielded the 17 T cell receptor beta chains listed below, sequenced in a study of blood T cell repertoires in COVID-19. TCRdb's table, derived via immunoSEQ multiplex PCR, lists solely in-frame clones and lacks some. The sample has around 270,000 clones, 80% to 90% seen once. Sequences were obtained from PBMCs or T cells enriched from blood (not recorded which). The receptor set was obtained from a woman younger than 45 who had recovered from COVID-19.

This clone was counted once. The chain links TRBV13 to TRBJ2-3; 8 nucleotides align to TRBD2. This CDR3 region has 17 residues. Germline CDR1 reads PRHDT; CDR2 reads FYEKMQ (reference sequence). After removal of 6 bases from V and 2 bases from J, the junction contained 13 bases not matched to a gene. The CDR3 DNA reads TGTGCCAGCAGGCCCCTCAGCGGGGGTTCCCCCACAGATACGCAGTATTTT. Protein sequence: CASRPLSGGSPTDTQYF.

V and J are TRBV28 and TRBJ2-3; D gene unclear. Between the trimmed V and J ends, which lost 6 bases and 0 bases, there was a span of 13 bases. CDR1 and CDR2 (germline): MDHEN, SYDVKM. There are 15 residues in the CDR3. CDR3 residues: CASRDEATSTDTQYF. The CDR3 nucleotides read TGTGCCAGCAGGGATGAGGCGACTAGCACAGATACGCAGTATTTT.

The J gene is TRBJ1-2, the V gene TRBV6-5, with 7 bases identical to TRBD1. This CDR3 comprises 13 residues. The junction had 7 bases not matched to a gene; V was cut back by 5 bases and J by 7 bases. CDR1 and CDR2 from the germline V gene are MNHEY and SVGAGI. The CDR3 protein is CASSTQTGSGYTF. DNA of the CDR3: TGTGCCAGCAGTACCCAGACAGGGTCTGGCTACACCTTC.

In this sample, this clone turned up once. The gene calls are TRBV19 and TRBJ2-5; TRBD1 might be the D (5 bases). V lost 3 bases and J lost 6, with 8 bases in between. Germline CDR1 and CDR2: LNHDA and SQIVND (reference sequence). The CDR3 covers 12 residues. The CDR3 sequence is CASSMQGKTQYF. The DNA of the CDR3 is TGTGCCAGTAGTATGCAGGGAAAGACCCAGTACTTC.

This CDR3 is CASSQGRGAQETQYF. Written as DNA, the CDR3 is TGTGCCAGCAGCCAAGGAAGGGGCGCCCAAGAGACCCAGTACTTC. The V call is TRBV4-2, the J call TRBJ2-5; maybe TRBD1 (5 bases). V gave up 1 base and J gave up 1 base, with 10 bases separating them. Germline V lookup: CDR1 LGHNA, CDR2 YNFKEQ. The CDR3 is made up of 15 amino acids.

This chain joins TRBV9 and TRBJ1-1; 9 bases fit TRBD1. Germline trimming cut 2 bases from V and 2 bases from J; bases unmatched to any gene: 1. The CDR3 loop spans 14 amino acids. CDR1 is SGDLS and CDR2 is YYNGEE in the germline V gene. The CDR3 here is CASSVDRGNTEAFF. The CDR3 DNA sequence: TGTGCCAGCAGCGTGGACAGGGGAAACACTGAAGCTTTCTTT.

This chain connects TRBV5-4 to TRBJ1-3, with no clear D. The CDR3 loop spans 15 amino acids. Germline V gene sequence: CDR1 SGHNT, CDR2 YYREEE (reference sequence). Trimming took off 0 bases at V and 0 bases at J, with 7 bases between the two ends. The CDR3 DNA is TGTGCCAGCAGCTTGGCCTCCAGCTCTGGAAACACCATATATTTT. It codes for CASSLASSSGNTIYF.

This chain joins TRBV19 and TRBJ1-1, with D unresolved. The CDR3 spans 12 residues. V lost 3 bases and J 10 bases, leaving 12 bases between the germline ends. Germline CDR1 reads LNHDA; CDR2 reads SQIVND (reference sequence). The CDR3 DNA is TGTGCCAGTAGTATCAATGAGGGCGGAGCTTTCTTT. Translating gives CASSINEGGAFF.

The rearrangement links TRBV9 to TRBJ2-3; D possibly corresponds to TRBD1 (6 bases). The V end lost 5 bases, the J end lost 1 base, and 17 bases lay between the germline ends. Germline V gene lookup returns CDR1 SGDLS and CDR2 YYNGEE. The CDR3 contains 16 residues. Written as DNA, the CDR3 is TGTGCCAGCAGAACGTTAGGGGGAGCTGGCACAGATACGCAGTATTTT. Protein: CASRTLGGAGTDTQYF. The whole variable domain, filled in from reference TRBV9 and TRBJ2-3, reads DSGVTQTPKHLITATGQRVTLRCSPRSGDLSVYWYQQSLDQGLQFLIQYYNGEERAKGNILERFSAQQFPDLHSELNLSSLELGDSALYFCASRTLGGAGTDTQYFGPGTRLTVL.

The V gene is TRBV28, the J gene TRBJ1-5; D ambiguous. Germline V CDR1 and CDR2: MDHEN, SYDVKM. The germline V and J ends were trimmed by 8 bases and 7 bases, with 15 bases remaining between them. CDR3 length equals 13 residues. CDR3 loop: CASGGQVIQPQHF. In DNA, the CDR3 is TGTGCCAGCGGCGGGCAGGTCATACAGCCCCAGCATTTT.

The CDR3 loop is CASSEQGASSNEQFF. The CDR3 DNA sequence: TGTGCCAGCAGTGAACAGGGGGCTAGCTCGAATGAGCAGTTCTTC. This rearrangement joins TRBV6-4 to TRBJ2-1, with 9 bases lining up with TRBD1. The CDR3 has 15 residues. Losses at the gene ends were 3 bases for V and 7 bases for J; bases not matched to a gene: 7. Germline-derived CDR1 and CDR2 are MRHNA and SNTAGT.

The genes are TRBV19 and TRBJ2-1; 10 bases are shared with TRBD1. Germline CDR1 is LNHDA and CDR2 is SQIVND (reference sequence). Germline trimming cut 3 bases from V and 7 bases from J; bases unmatched to any gene: 12. The CDR3 sequence is 17 residues long. The CDR3 loop reads CASSIRDRGESSNEQFF. CDR3 nucleotide sequence: TGTGCCAGTAGTATCCGGGACAGGGGCGAAAGTAGTAATGAGCAGTTCTTC.

This clone was recorded once. The V gene is TRBV7-2, the J gene TRBJ1-2; D perhaps matches TRBD1 (5 bases). The CDR3 is 15 amino acids. CDR1 and CDR2 from the germline V gene are SGHTA and FQGNSA. Trimming took off 5 bases at V and 2 bases at J, with 15 bases between the two ends. Here the CDR3 DNA reads TGTGCCAGCAGCCCACACCTCGGGGGGAACTATGGCTACACCTTC. Protein: CASSPHLGGNYGYTF.

The rearrangement joins TRBV5-6 to TRBJ1-3, with 7 positions matching TRBD1. Germline lookup yields CDR1 SGHDT and CDR2 YYEEEE. The V and J ends lost 2 bases and 4 bases, in that order; junction bases with no gene match: 6. The CDR3 contains 15 residues. The CDR3 loop is CASSLGGANGNTIYF. Here the CDR3 DNA reads TGTGCCAGCAGCTTAGGGGGCGCTAACGGAAACACCATATATTTT.

The rearrangement joins TRBV19 to TRBJ2-7; no definite D call. Between the trimmed V and J ends, which lost 5 bases and 6 bases, there was a span of 8 bases. The CDR3 runs to 11 residues. Germline CDR1 reads LNHDA; CDR2 reads SQIVND (reference sequence). In DNA, the CDR3 is TGTGCCAGTAGTTTTAGCACCGAGCAGTACTTC. Amino acids: CASSFSTEQYF.

This clone has more than one count but fewer than ten. The genes are TRBV28 and TRBJ1-1, with D possibly TRBD1 on 5 matching bases. CDR3 size: 14 residues. Germline V gene sequence: CDR1 MDHEN, CDR2 SYDVKM. The V gene lost 9 bases and the J gene lost 4 bases, with 18 bases spanning the gap. Here the CDR3 reads CASCDPARGTEAFF. For the CDR3, the DNA is TGTGCCAGTTGCGACCCGGCAAGGGGCACTGAAGCTTTCTTT.

In DNA form, the CDR3 reads TGTGCCAGCAGCCAAGAGTCAGGGTCCACTGAAGCTTTCTTT. Its protein product is CASSQESGSTEAFF. This chain uses TRBV3-1 (or the pseudogene TRBV3-2) with TRBJ1-1, with D possibly matching TRBD1 (5 bases). The V and J ends lost 0 bases and 4 bases respectively, with 9 bases between them. The CDR3 covers 14 residues. CDR1 is LGHDT and CDR2 is YNNKEL in the germline V gene (reference sequence).